The T cell receptor beta chain under discussion was sequenced for a study of metastatic and nonmetastatic thyroid tumors. Study information: Samples came from malignant and benign thyroid patients, and repertoires were compared across blood and tumor or nodule tissue.

None of the patients had undergone any treatment ahead of thyroid surgery. Study-level findings and limits: According to reports, the diversity of TCR beta was significantly higher in malignant thyroid tumors than in benign nodules, and this held in both blood and tumor samples.

How the authors handled the data: Variation in CDR3 across clinicopathological groups served as the basis for constructing a distant-metastasis classifier in papillary thyroid cancer. TCRdb re-clonotyped the PCR reads via MiXCR. Here the V and J calls rest on TCRdb's processing, not on the authors' analysis. The sample comprises roughly 23,000 clones, around 23% of which are singletons, and 65% to 75% rests with the top ten. This clone showed up just a few times. What it recognizes is unknown. Sequenced: blood. The receptor was isolated from a male donor with papillary thyroid cancer or a benign thyroid nodule (not recorded which). Some clones in this sample may be carry-over from other donors' samples.

The CDR3 spells CASTGPGLYGYTF. In DNA form, the CDR3 reads TGTGCCAGCACCGGACCTGGTCTCTATGGCTACACCTTC. The chain recombines TRBV28 with TRBJ1-2; D gene uncertain. This CDR3 contains 13 residues. Germline V lookup: CDR1 MDHEN, CDR2 SYDVKM. Trimming cost V 7 bases and J 4 bases, with 13 bases left between them.